This T cell receptor beta chain was sequenced for a study of T cells expressing NK-cell markers. Production of TCR beta cDNA relied on 5'RACE template switching with UMIs. TCRdb reanalyzed the 5' RACE reads, giving one entry per CDR3 protein sequence and no DNA. There are 200,000 to 300,000 distinct CDR3 sequences in the sample, with about 0.39% held by the top ten. The CDR3 consists of 14 residues. From germline, CDR1 is MNHEY and CDR2 SVGAGI. The V call is TRBV6-5, the J call TRBJ2-3; the D gene TCRdb calls, TRBD1, cannot be checked with no DNA. This clonotype was obtained from a man between 18 and 29 years old in good health. Sequenced: blood T cells: a sorted CD56 or NKG2C T cell subset, CD4+ or CD8+ T cells, or bulk PBMC T cells (not recorded which). CDR3 region: CASSLRQEDISQYF.